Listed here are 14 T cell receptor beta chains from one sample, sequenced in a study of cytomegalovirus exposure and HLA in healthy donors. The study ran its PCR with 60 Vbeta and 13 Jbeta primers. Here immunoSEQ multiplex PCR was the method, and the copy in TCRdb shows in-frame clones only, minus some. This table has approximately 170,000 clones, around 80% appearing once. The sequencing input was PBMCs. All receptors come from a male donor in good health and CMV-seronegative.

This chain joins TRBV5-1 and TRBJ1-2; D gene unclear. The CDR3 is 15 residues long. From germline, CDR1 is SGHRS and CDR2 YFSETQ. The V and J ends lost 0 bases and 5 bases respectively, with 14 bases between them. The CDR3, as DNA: TGCGCCAGCAGCTTGGCGTCAGACTATCGGTATGGCTACACCTTC. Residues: CASSLASDYRYGYTF.

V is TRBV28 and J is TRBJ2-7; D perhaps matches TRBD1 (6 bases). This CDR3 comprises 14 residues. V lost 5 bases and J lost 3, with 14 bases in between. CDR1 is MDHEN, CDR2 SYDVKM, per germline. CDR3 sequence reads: CASSVSGHVYEQYF. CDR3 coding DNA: TGTGCCAGCAGTGTCTCGGGACACGTCTACGAGCAGTACTTC.

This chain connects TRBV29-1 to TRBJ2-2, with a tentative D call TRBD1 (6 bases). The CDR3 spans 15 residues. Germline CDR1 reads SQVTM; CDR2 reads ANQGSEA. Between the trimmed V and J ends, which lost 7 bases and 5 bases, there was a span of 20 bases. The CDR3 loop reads CSANTNRVGTGELFF. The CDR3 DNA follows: TGCAGCGCTAACACCAACAGGGTCGGAACCGGGGAGCTGTTTTTT.

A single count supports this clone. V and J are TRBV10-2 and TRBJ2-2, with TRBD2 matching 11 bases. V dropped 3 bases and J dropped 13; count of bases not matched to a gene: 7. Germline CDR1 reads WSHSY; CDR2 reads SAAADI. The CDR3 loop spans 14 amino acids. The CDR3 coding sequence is TGCGCCAGCAGTGAAGCTAGCGGGAGGTCGCGGCTGTTTTTT. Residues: CASSEASGRSRLFF.

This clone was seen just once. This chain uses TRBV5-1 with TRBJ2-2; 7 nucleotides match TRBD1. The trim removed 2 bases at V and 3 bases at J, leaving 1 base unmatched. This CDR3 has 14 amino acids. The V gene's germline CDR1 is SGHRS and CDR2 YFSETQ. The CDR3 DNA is TGCGCCAGCAGCTTCCAGGGGGACACCGGGGAGCTGTTTTTT. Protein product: CASSFQGDTGELFF.

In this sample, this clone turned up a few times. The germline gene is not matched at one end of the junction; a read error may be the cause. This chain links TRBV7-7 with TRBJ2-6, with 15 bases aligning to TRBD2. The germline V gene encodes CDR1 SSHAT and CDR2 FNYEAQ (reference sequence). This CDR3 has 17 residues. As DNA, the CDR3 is TGTGCTAGCAGTGGACTAGCGGGAGGGGCGGGGGCCAACGTCCTGACTTTC. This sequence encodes CASSGLAGGAGANVLTF.

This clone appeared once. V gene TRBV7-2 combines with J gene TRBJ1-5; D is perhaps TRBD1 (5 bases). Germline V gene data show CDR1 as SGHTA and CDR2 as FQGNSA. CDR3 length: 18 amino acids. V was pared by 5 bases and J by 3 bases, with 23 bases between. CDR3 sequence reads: CASSPALRGGANNQPQHF. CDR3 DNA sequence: TGTGCCAGCAGCCCAGCCCTTAGGGGAGGGGCTAACAATCAGCCCCAGCATTTT.

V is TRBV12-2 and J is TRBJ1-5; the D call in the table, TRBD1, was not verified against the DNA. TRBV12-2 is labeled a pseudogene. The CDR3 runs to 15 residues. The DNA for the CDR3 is TGTGCAAGTCGCTTAGCGCAAGGCCAGGGTCAGCCCCAGCATTTT. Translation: CASRLAQGQGQPQHF.

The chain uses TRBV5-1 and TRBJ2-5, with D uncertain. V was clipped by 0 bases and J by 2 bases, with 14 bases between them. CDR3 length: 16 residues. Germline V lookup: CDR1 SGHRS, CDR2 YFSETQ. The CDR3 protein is CASSLAGASGQETQYF. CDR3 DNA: TGCGCCAGCAGCTTGGCCGGCGCTAGTGGACAAGAGACCCAGTACTTC.

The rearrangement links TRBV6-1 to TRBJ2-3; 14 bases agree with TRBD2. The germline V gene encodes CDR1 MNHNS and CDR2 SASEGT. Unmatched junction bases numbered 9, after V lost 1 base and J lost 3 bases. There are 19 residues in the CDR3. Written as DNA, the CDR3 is TGTGCCAGCAGTGAAGGACTAGCGGGAGGGCCATTTGGTACAGATACGCAGTATTTT. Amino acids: CASSEGLAGGPFGTDTQYF.

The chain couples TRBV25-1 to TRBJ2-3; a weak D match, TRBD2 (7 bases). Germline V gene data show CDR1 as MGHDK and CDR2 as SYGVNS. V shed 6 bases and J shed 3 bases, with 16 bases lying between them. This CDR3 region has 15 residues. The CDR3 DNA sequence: TGTGCCAGCAGATCCCCGGGGGGCCTTACAGATACGCAGTATTTT. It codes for CASRSPGGLTDTQYF.

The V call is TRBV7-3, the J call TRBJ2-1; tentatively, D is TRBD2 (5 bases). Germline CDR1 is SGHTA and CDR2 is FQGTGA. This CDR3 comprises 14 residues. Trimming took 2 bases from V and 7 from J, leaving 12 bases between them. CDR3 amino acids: CASSLARTGNEQFF. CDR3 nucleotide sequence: TGTGCCAGCAGCTTAGCAAGGACTGGAAATGAGCAGTTCTTC.

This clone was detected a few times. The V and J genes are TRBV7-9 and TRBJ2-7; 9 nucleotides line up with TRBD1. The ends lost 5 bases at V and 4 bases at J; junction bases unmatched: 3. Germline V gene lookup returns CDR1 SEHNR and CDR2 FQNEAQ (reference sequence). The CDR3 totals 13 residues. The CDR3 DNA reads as TGTGCCAGCAGCCCAGGGACAGGGTACGAGCAGTACTTC. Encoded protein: CASSPGTGYEQYF.

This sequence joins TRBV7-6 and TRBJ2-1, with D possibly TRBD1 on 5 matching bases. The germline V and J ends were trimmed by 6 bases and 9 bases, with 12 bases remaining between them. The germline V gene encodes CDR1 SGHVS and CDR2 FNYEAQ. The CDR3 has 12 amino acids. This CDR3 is CASSQWGSEQFF. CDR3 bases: TGTGCCAGCAGTCAATGGGGCAGTGAGCAGTTCTTC.